The 7 T cell receptor beta chains reported below all come from one sample, sequenced in a study of human T cells and chemical hapten exposure. Sample time point: pre-sensitization, week 0. Specified treatment: therapeutic diphenylcyclopropenone sensitization with weekly scalp DPC. TCRdb re-called the RACE reads with MiXCR, one entry per CDR3 protein. This sample carries about 380,000 distinct CDR3 sequences, 4.5% to 5.5% of them seen once, and the ten largest clones take just over 2.5%. The sample was whole blood, taken in connection with sensitization to the hapten diphenylcyclopropenone (DPC). The receptors originated from a woman between 45 and 60 years old with alopecia areata. Some clones in this sample may be carry-over from other donors' samples.

The table lists this clonotype with a few counts. The chain is built from TRBV9 and TRBJ2-7, with TRBD2 identical over 9 bases. CDR1 and CDR2 (germline): SGDLS, YYNGEE. V shed 0 bases, J shed 2 bases, and the junction held 3 bases outside the gene matches. The CDR3 runs 15 residues. The CDR3: CASSVGLADPYEQYF. Here the CDR3 DNA reads TGTGCCAGCAGCGTAGGACTAGCGGACCCCTACGAGCAGTACTTC.

Many counts were recorded for this clonotype. The chain recombines TRBV4-3 with TRBJ2-5; TRBD2 might be the D (5 bases). The CDR3 sequence is 15 residues long. CDR1 and CDR2 from the germline V gene are LGHNA and YSLEER. Between the trimmed V and J ends, which lost 0 bases and 7 bases, there was a span of 15 bases. CDR3 DNA: TGCGCCAGCAGCCAAGATATGGCTCTGCGGGCGACCCAGTACTTC. Its translation: CASSQDMALRATQYF.

This clonotype has only a few counts. V usage is TRBV5-8 and J usage is TRBJ2-7; D unclear. This CDR3 region has 13 residues. The germline V and J ends were trimmed by 9 bases and 0 bases, with 13 bases remaining between them. Germline lookup yields CDR1 SGHTS and CDR2 YDEGEE. The DNA for the CDR3 is TGTGCCACAGCCGCGGTACTCTCCTACGAGCAGTACTTC. Translating it yields CATAAVLSYEQYF.

This clonotype occurred a few times. The chain carries TRBV2 and TRBJ2-3; D is possibly TRBD1 (5 bases). Germline V gene data show CDR1 as SNHLY and CDR2 as FYNNEI. This CDR3 spans 14 amino acids. Between the trimmed V and J ends, which lost 8 bases and 4 bases, there was a span of 16 bases. In nucleotides, the CDR3 is TGTGCCAGCTCTAGGGGCGGCGGCGCAGATACGCAGTATTTT. This translates into CASSRGGGADTQYF.

The sample holds many counts of this clonotype. The chain carries TRBV7-3 and TRBJ2-1; perhaps TRBD2 as D (5 bases). The CDR3 spans 14 residues. Per germline, CDR1 SGHTA and CDR2 FQGTGA. V lost 3 bases, J lost 8 bases, and 14 bases lay in between. CDR3 sequence: CASSFLGSGDEQFF. The CDR3 nucleotides read TGTGCCAGCAGCTTTTTGGGGTCCGGGGATGAGCAGTTCTTC.

At least ten counts were recorded for this clonotype. The chain joins TRBV15 to TRBJ2-2, with D possibly TRBD2 on 6 matching bases. Germline lookup yields CDR1 LNHNV and CDR2 YYDKDF (reference sequence). The CDR3 has 14 amino acids. V was pared by 5 bases and J by 4 bases, with 11 bases between. CDR3 in DNA: TGTGCCACCAGCGCGACTAGGGTCACCGGGGAGCTGTTTTTT. Its translation: CATSATRVTGELFF.

The CDR3, as DNA: TGCAGTGCTAGTGCGGTAACGGTTTGGGATACGCAGTATTTT. Its protein is CSASAVTVWDTQYF. This chain joins TRBV20-1 and TRBJ2-3; D is undetermined. CDR1 is DFQATT, CDR2 SNEGSKA, per germline (reference sequence). The CDR3 covers 14 residues. The V end lost 3 bases, the J end lost 6 bases, and 16 bases lay between the germline ends.